This record looks at one T cell receptor beta chain sequence and its context. The sample belongs to a study of long-term antiretroviral therapy in people with HIV. Whole-study context: The oldest specimens predate the 2015 immediate-ART recommendation by about a decade.

The length of the CDR3 is 16 residues. Germline V CDR1 and CDR2: LNHDA, SQIVND (reference sequence). Between the trimmed V and J ends, which lost 6 bases and 2 bases, there was a span of 19 bases. The immunoSEQ assay was v3.0, run at survey level. Some clones are missing from TCRdb's copy, which holds only in-frame ones; the method was immunoSEQ multiplex PCR. The data contain 25,000 to 30,000 clones, over 90% of them singletons. The sample in question was unsorted PBMCs, obtained roughly 6.3 years after starting antiretroviral therapy. The sequence was collected from a woman aged 40-49 years with HIV. The V gene is TRBV19, the J gene TRBJ1-1; possible D gene TRBD1, 5 bases. The CDR3 bases are TGTGCCAGTAGCCTTTGGAGAGGGGCCCTAAACACTGAAGCTTTCTTT. Translating it yields CASSLWRGALNTEAFF.